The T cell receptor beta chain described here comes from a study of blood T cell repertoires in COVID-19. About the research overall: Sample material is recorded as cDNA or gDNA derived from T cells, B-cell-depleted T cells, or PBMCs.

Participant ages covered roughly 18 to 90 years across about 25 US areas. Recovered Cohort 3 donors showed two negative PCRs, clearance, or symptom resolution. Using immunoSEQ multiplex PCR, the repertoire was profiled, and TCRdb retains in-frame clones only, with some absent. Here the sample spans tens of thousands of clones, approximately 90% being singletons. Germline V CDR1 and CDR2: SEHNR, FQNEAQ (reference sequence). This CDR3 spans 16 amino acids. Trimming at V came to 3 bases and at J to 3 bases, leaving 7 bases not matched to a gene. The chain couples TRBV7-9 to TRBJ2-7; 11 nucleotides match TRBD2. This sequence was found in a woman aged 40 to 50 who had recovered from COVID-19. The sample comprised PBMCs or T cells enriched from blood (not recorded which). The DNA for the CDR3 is TGTGCCAGCAGCTTTCCCCCTAGCGGGGGGTTCTACGAGCAGTACTTC. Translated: CASSFPPSGGFYEQYF.